This entry features one T cell receptor beta chain sequence. Its matching antigen is unknown. The J segment lost 3 bases and the V segment lost 1 base, leaving 6 bases of the junction unmatched. This CDR3 has 16 residues. Germline V lookup: CDR1 SEHNR, CDR2 FQNEAQ (reference sequence). These data originate in a study of radiotherapy plus CTLA-4 blockade in lung cancer. Study in general: For 18% of patients, objective responses occurred, and around 34% had disease control.

Study conclusions and caveats: It was early blood T cell clone dynamics, with interferon-beta, that reportedly best predicted response.

Produced via immunoSEQ multiplex PCR; TCRdb's table is partial and in-frame only. This sample has roughly 32,000 clones, with about 69% found just once. The specimen was peripheral blood, collected from a patient treated with radiotherapy plus ipilimumab. This sequence joins TRBV7-9 and TRBJ1-1; 9 bases map to TRBD1. The sequence came from a human donor with non-small cell lung cancer that progressed on radiotherapy plus ipilimumab. CDR3 DNA sequence: TGTGCCAGCAGCTTAGGACGGACAGGGGTTTACACTGAAGCTTTCTTT. Translated: CASSLGRTGVYTEAFF.